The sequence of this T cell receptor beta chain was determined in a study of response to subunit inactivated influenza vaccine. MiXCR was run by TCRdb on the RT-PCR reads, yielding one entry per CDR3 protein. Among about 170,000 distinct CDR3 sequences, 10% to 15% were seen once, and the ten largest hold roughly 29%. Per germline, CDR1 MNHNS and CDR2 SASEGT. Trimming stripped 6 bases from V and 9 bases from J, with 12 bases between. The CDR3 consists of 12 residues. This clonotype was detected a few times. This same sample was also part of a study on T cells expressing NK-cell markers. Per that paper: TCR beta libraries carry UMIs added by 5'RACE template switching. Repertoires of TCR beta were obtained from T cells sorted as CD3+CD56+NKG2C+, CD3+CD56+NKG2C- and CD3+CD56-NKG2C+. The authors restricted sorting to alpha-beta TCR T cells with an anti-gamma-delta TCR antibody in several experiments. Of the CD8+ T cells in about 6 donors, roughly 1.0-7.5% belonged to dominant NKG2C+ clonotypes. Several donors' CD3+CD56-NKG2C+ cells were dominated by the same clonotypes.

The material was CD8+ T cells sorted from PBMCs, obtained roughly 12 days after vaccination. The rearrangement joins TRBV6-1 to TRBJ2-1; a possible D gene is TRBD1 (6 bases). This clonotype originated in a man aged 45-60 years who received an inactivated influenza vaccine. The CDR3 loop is CASRQGRIEQFF. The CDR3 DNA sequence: TGTGCCAGCAGGCAGGGGAGAATTGAGCAGTTCTTC.